This T cell receptor beta chain originates from a study of CD8+CD57+ T cells in acquired aplastic anemia (dated by TCRdb to about 2018). In the study overall: Extracted DNA from sorted CD4+ and CD8+ cells averaged around 3.5 ug, ranging from roughly 0.17 to 27.4 ug. CD8+CD57+ expansion was defined as a frequency above the mean frequency observed in healthy subjects.

Results and caveats for the whole study, not just this receptor: Approximately 31 CD8+ CDR3 sequences were found in both patients and controls but appeared to be highly expressed in patients and within the immunodominant clones of the patients. Patients and healthy controls showed no significant difference in CD8+ Simpson's diversity (P=0.060).

Genomic DNA was used as template for profiling of TCR beta VDJ combinations and CDR3 sequences. An Illumina HiSeq 2000 was the platform used for TCR repertoire sequencing. The original methods were these. Repertoires were assessed using TRBV/TRBJ rearrangement plots, CDR3 size and DJ length profiles, and Simpson's diversity index. The most abundant DNA sequence in the deep sequencing data was taken as the immunodominant clone. CDR3 amino acid sequences were screened for sharing across subjects and compared with published repertoires and the VDJdb database. Clones were called with MiXCR by TCRdb after fastp trimmed the public reads at Q25, and only in-frame beta chains were retained. Rows merge per CDR3 protein into single entries with the most common DNA and genes. The V and J calls, along with clone size, are taken from TCRdb and not from the paper's own processing. The sample table contains around 42,000 distinct CDR3 sequences; only one count was recorded for 60% to 80% of them. Together, the top ten hold roughly 65% of the sample.

Expansion of CD8+CD57+ cells had been shown by flow cytometry in the patients chosen for sequencing. Every patient had a diagnosis of severe acquired aplastic anemia based on International Study of Aplastic Anemia and Agranulocytosis and Camitta criteria. No therapy had been received by the patients at the time of blood sampling. In the study, sorted CD4+ and CD8+ blood T cells from patients with severe aplastic anemia and from healthy subjects underwent deep sequencing of TCR repertoires. Patients were enrolled under clinicaltrials.gov protocols 00001620, 01623167, 00001397, 00071045, 00081523 and 00961064 in the USA. Ficoll-Paque density gradient centrifugation was used to isolate peripheral blood mononuclear cells. CD4+ and CD8+ T cells were sorted by FACS or magnetic beads before DNA extraction. V is clipped by 2 bases and J by 4 bases, and the sequence between their germline boundaries is 10 bases long. From the cysteine up to the phenylalanine, the CDR3 has a length of 14 residues. Only the CDR3 part of the read is kept: 42 bases, read in frame from the first base. Based on the germline V gene, the CDR1 and CDR2 sequences are KGHDR and SFDVKD.

Regarding this clonotype: Its cognate antigen has yet to be identified. Base qualities are not provided; no much larger clone lies one nucleotide away.

Material for sequencing was sorted CD4+, CD8+, or CD8+CD57+ T cells (not recorded which) from PBMCs. The source is a human donor with aplastic anemia. The sequence joins TRBV24-1 to TRBJ1-2; the D gene cannot be named for sure. In nucleotides, the sequence is TGTGCCACCAGTGATTCTTTCGGTCCCTATGGCTACACCTTC. Its protein product is CATSDSFGPYGYTF.